This T cell receptor beta chain came from a study of CXCR3-negative and CXCR3-positive naive CD8 T cells. The study, taken as a whole, reports: Diversity ran similarly high across both naive subsets but far lower in memory CD8+ cells. Greater hydrophobicity was found in TRB CDR3s of CXCR3-positive naive cells than of CXCR3-negative naive cells.

The libraries of TRB cDNA were prepared using 5' RACE with UMI labels. For each CDR3 protein, TCRdb gives one entry from its re-call of the 5' RACE reads, without DNA. Across 85,000 to 120,000 distinct CDR3 sequences, the top ten clones capture around 0.4% of the sample. Points on this clonotype: What it recognizes is unknown.

CDR1 and CDR2 (germline): SGHTA, FQGTGA. This CDR3 has 15 amino acids. The receptor was derived from a human donor in good health. Some clones in this sample may be carry-over from other donors' samples. This sequence joins TRBV7-3 and TRBJ1-1. Specimen: naive CXCR3+ CD8+ T cells from blood. Subset given: CD45RO-CCR7+CD27+CD95- naive CD8+ T cells expressing CXCR3 (TNR3+). The CDR3 protein is CASSLGPVTNTEAFF.